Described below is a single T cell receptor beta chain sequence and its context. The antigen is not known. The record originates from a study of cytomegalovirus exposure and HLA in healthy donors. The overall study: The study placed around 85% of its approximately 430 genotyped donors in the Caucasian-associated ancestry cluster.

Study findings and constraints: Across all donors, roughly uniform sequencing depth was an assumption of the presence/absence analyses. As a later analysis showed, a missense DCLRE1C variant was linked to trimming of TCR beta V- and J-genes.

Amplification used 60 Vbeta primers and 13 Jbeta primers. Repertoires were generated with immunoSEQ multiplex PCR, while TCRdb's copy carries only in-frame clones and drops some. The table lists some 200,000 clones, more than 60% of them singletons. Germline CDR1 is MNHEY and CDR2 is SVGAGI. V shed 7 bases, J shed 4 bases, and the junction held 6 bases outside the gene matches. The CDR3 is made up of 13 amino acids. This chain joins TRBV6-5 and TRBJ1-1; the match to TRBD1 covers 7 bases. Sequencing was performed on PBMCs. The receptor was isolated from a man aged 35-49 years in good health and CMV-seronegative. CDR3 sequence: CASTRGGLTEAFF. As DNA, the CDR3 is TGTGCCAGCACGAGAGGGGGCCTCACTGAAGCTTTCTTT.